Listed here are 32 T cell receptor beta chains from one sample, sequenced in a study of blood T cell repertoires in COVID-19. TCRdb keeps only in-frame clones here, not all; method: immunoSEQ multiplex PCR. The sample carries over 200,000 clones, about 90% recorded once. Sequencing used peripheral blood. The source of these receptors is an older woman with acute or convalescent COVID-19.

The V and J genes are TRBV11-3 and TRBJ1-1; D is ambiguous. The CDR3 contains 12 residues. V lost 5 bases and J 3 bases, leaving 7 bases between the germline ends. Per the germline V gene, CDR1 is SGHNT and CDR2 is YENEEA. The CDR3 protein is CASSGRHTEAFF. DNA for the CDR3: TGTGCCAGCAGCGGCAGGCACACTGAAGCTTTCTTT.

CDR3 sequence: CASSKGEVNTEAFF. The CDR3 region has the DNA TGTGCCAGCAGTAAGGGGGAAGTGAACACTGAAGCTTTCTTT. The chain links TRBV6-5 to TRBJ1-1; maybe TRBD1 (6 bases). The CDR3 extends over 14 amino acids. V lost 5 bases to trimming and J lost 0 bases, with 10 bases between them. CDR1 is MNHEY and CDR2 is SVGAGI in the germline V gene.

V and J are TRBV27 and TRBJ1-2; tentatively, D is TRBD1 (5 bases). From germline, CDR1 is MNHEY and CDR2 SMNVEV (reference sequence). Trimming left V 6 bases short and J 4 bases short, with 9 bases between. This CDR3 is built from 12 residues. The DNA for the CDR3 is TGTGCCAGCAGGGGGGGTGGCTATGGCTACACCTTC. This codes for CASRGGGYGYTF.

V usage is TRBV2 and J usage is TRBJ2-7; D is unclear. From germline, CDR1 is SNHLY and CDR2 FYNNEI. The CDR3 covers 12 residues. The ends were cut back, 3 bases at V and 1 base at J, with 4 bases in the middle. CDR3 nucleotides: TGTGCCAGCAGTGATCCTTCCTACGAGCAGTACTTC. Translating gives CASSDPSYEQYF.

This chain links TRBV19 with TRBJ1-5; D gene ambiguous. This CDR3 has 12 residues. Germline CDR1 and CDR2: LNHDA and SQIVND (reference sequence). The V and J ends lost 6 bases and 10 bases respectively, with 13 bases between them. CDR3 in amino acids: CASRAREGPQHF. The DNA of the CDR3 is TGTGCCAGTAGGGCCCGGGAGGGACCCCAGCATTTT.

V is TRBV4-2 and J is TRBJ1-3; D remains unclear. The V end lost 1 base, the J end lost 0 bases, and 10 bases lay between the germline ends. CDR1 is LGHNA and CDR2 is YNFKEQ in the germline V gene. This CDR3 is built from 16 residues. The CDR3 sequence: CASSQGVDFSGNTIYF. As DNA, the CDR3 is TGTGCCAGCAGCCAAGGCGTCGACTTCTCTGGAAACACCATATATTTT.

Concerning this clone: This sample also contains other DNA sequences that code for the same CDR3. The rearrangement joins TRBV18 to TRBJ2-5; D ambiguous. Deletions cut 3 bases from V and 2 bases from J, with 7 bases between. CDR1 KGHSH and CDR2 LQKENI come from the germline V gene. The CDR3 is 13 amino acids. The CDR3: CASSPGSQETQYF. For the CDR3, the DNA is TGTGCCAGCTCACCTGGTAGTCAAGAGACCCAGTACTTC.

The V and J genes are TRBV6-1 and TRBJ2-1, with D uncertain. Germline CDR1 and CDR2: MNHNS and SASEGT. The CDR3 contains 13 residues. Deletions cut 3 bases from V and 5 bases from J, with 8 bases between. This CDR3 reads CASSERLDNEQFF. The CDR3 DNA reads TGTGCCAGCAGTGAGAGGTTAGACAATGAGCAGTTCTTC.

The J gene is TRBJ2-3, the V gene TRBV5-1; a possible D gene is TRBD1 (5 bases). Germline V CDR1 and CDR2: SGHRS, YFSETQ. This CDR3 contains 15 residues. The V and J ends lost 4 bases and 2 bases respectively, with 14 bases between them. The CDR3 sequence: CASSTTGYDTDTQYF. In DNA form, the CDR3 reads TGCGCCAGCAGCACTACAGGTTATGACACAGATACGCAGTATTTT.

The V gene is TRBV6-5, the J gene TRBJ1-2, with a weak D call TRBD1 (6 bases). V was shortened by 6 bases and J by 0 bases, with 11 bases between the two germline ends. The V gene's germline CDR1 is MNHEY and CDR2 SVGAGI. This CDR3 has 14 residues. The DNA for the CDR3 is TGTGCCAGCAGGCCTACAGGGTCTAACTATGGCTACACCTTC. It yields the protein CASRPTGSNYGYTF.

The rearrangement uses TRBV29-1 and TRBJ1-2; TRBD1 is a possible D gene (6 bases). The CDR3 spans 13 residues. The V gene's germline CDR1 is SQVTM and CDR2 ANQGSEA. Trimming cost V 4 bases and J 2 bases, with 11 bases left between them. The CDR3 region is CSVGLRGNYGYTF. CDR3 coding DNA: TGCAGCGTTGGTCTAAGGGGGAACTATGGCTACACCTTC.

V and J are TRBV14 and TRBJ1-2; the match to TRBD1 covers 9 bases. The CDR3 loop spans 13 amino acids. V lost 7 bases, J lost 9 bases, and 9 bases stayed unmatched. CDR1 is SGHDN and CDR2 is FVKESK in the germline V gene. The CDR3 loop is CASTEDRGGRYTF. In DNA form, the CDR3 reads TGTGCCAGCACCGAGGACAGGGGCGGGCGCTACACCTTC.

The chain uses TRBV2 and TRBJ1-1; 8 positions match TRBD1. V lost 4 bases, J lost 3 bases, and 7 bases stayed unmatched. Per the germline V gene, CDR1 is SNHLY and CDR2 is FYNNEI. CDR3 size: 15 residues. The CDR3 region is CASSGRTGLDTEAFF. The CDR3 DNA is TGTGCCAGCAGTGGTAGGACAGGGTTAGACACTGAAGCTTTCTTT.

This clone was seen a few times. The gene calls are TRBV12-5 and TRBJ1-1; TRBD1 matches at 7 bases. V lost 6 bases, J lost 4 bases, and 11 bases stayed unmatched. This CDR3 has 15 residues. The germline V gene has CDR1 LGHNT and CDR2 FRNRAP. The CDR3 DNA is TGTGCTAGTGGGTATACAGGGGCTCAGGGCACTGAAGCTTTCTTT. Translation: CASGYTGAQGTEAFF. The full variable domain, in which reference TRBV12-5 and TRBJ1-1 provide the parts outside the CDR3, is DARVTQTPRHKVTEMGQEVTMRCQPILGHNTVFWYRQTMMQGLELLAYFRNRAPLDDSGMPKDRFSAEMPDATLATLKIQPSEPRDSAVYFCASGYTGAQGTEAFFGQGTRLTVV.

CDR3 DNA sequence: TGCGCCAGCAGCAAATCGGGACTAGCGGGGGCGAACACCGGGGAGCTGTTTTTT. This encodes CASSKSGLAGANTGELFF. V gene TRBV5-1 combines with J gene TRBJ2-2; 14 bases agree with TRBD2. Germline values: CDR1 SGHRS, CDR2 YFSETQ. The CDR3 is 18 residues long. V shed 4 bases and J 0 bases; nucleotides not matched to a gene: 5.

The chain links TRBV19 to TRBJ1-1, with no clear D. V lost 5 bases and J lost 0, with 13 bases in between. Germline V lookup: CDR1 LNHDA, CDR2 SQIVND (reference sequence). This CDR3 has 15 amino acids. The CDR3 sequence: CASSSGLKLNTEAFF. CDR3 nucleotide sequence: TGTGCCAGTAGTTCAGGCCTCAAGCTGAACACTGAAGCTTTCTTT.

V gene TRBV7-5 combines with J gene TRBJ1-1; TRBD1 reflects the table's D call only, with no check against the DNA. TRBV7-5 is given as a pseudogene. This CDR3 is 16 amino acids long. For the CDR3, the DNA is TGTGCCAGAAGCTTTACCCCGGGACAGGGAGTCACTGAAGCTTTCTTT. Translation gives CARSFTPGQGVTEAFF.

This chain's CDR3 is CASSQDLQGGRYEQYF. The CDR3 nucleotides read TGTGCCAGCAGCCAAGATCTGCAGGGAGGTCGTTACGAGCAGTACTTC. The gene calls are TRBV4-2 and TRBJ2-7, with D possibly matching TRBD2 (6 bases). The length of the CDR3 is 16 residues. The V end lost 0 bases, the J end lost 4 bases, and 16 bases lay between the germline ends. Germline CDR1 reads LGHNA; CDR2 reads YNFKEQ.

This sequence joins TRBV7-8 and TRBJ2-2; 10 nucleotides align to TRBD2. The CDR3 is 17 residues long. The germline CDR1 and CDR2 sequences are SGHVS and FQNEAQ. V trimming: 4 bases; J trimming: 0 bases; junction bases outside the gene matches: 5. The CDR3 nucleotides are TGTGCCAGCAGCTCGAAGGGACTAGCGACGAACACCGGGGAGCTGTTTTTT. Residues: CASSSKGLATNTGELFF.

V is TRBV7-8 and J is TRBJ1-3, with 7 positions matching TRBD1. The germline V gene encodes CDR1 SGHVS and CDR2 FQNEAQ. V dropped 3 bases and J dropped 1; count of bases not matched to a gene: 12. This CDR3 comprises 18 residues. Written as DNA, the CDR3 is TGTGCCAGCAGCTTGGGACAGCTTAAGGGGGCTTCTGGAAACACCATATATTTT. Amino acids: CASSLGQLKGASGNTIYF.

This chain joins TRBV5-6 and TRBJ2-3, with D perhaps TRBD2 (6 bases). V gave up 0 bases and J gave up 3 bases, with 14 bases separating them. The CDR3 consists of 16 residues. Germline V gene lookup returns CDR1 SGHDT and CDR2 YYEEEE. The chain's CDR3 is CASSLAKRGWTDTQYF. CDR3 bases: TGTGCCAGCAGCTTGGCCAAACGGGGGTGGACAGATACGCAGTATTTT.

This clone appeared a single time. The V call is TRBV18, the J call TRBJ2-5, with 9 nucleotides matching TRBD1. In germline, CDR1 is KGHSH, CDR2 LQKENI. Unmatched junction bases numbered 2, after V lost 5 bases and J lost 4 bases. This CDR3 is built from 13 residues. The DNA for the CDR3 is TGTGCCAGCTCAAGGGGACAGGGAGAGACCCAGTACTTC. Its protein is CASSRGQGETQYF.

The rearrangement links TRBV7-3 to TRBJ1-1, with 7 bases lining up with TRBD1. Germline values: CDR1 SGHTA, CDR2 FQGTGA. The CDR3 has 14 amino acids. Trimming cost V 5 bases and J 7 bases; bases outside gene matches: 10. The CDR3 loop is CASSPAPTGVEAFF. The CDR3 DNA reads as TGTGCCAGCAGCCCGGCCCCCACAGGGGTTGAAGCTTTCTTT.

This clone was observed a single time. The junction departs from germline at one end; a sequencing error may be responsible. This sequence joins TRBV15 and TRBJ2-7; 10 bases line up with TRBD1. This CDR3 has 16 residues. Germline CDR1 LNHNV, CDR2 YYDKDF (reference sequence). The CDR3, as DNA: TGTGCTACCAGCATCGGGAGGACAGGGGGTGCCTACGAGCAGTACTTC. It is translated as CATSIGRTGGAYEQYF.

V gene TRBV7-2 combines with J gene TRBJ2-7; tentatively, D is TRBD2 (5 bases). Germline V gene data show CDR1 as SGHTA and CDR2 as FQGNSA. The CDR3 is made up of 13 amino acids. The V gene lost 0 bases and the J gene lost 4 bases, with 7 bases spanning the gap. In DNA, the CDR3 is TGTGCCAGCAGCTTAGCTAGCGCGTACGAGCAGTACTTC. Translation gives CASSLASAYEQYF.

This clone has just one count. This chain uses TRBV12-3 or TRBV12-4 with TRBJ2-7, with D tentatively TRBD2 (5 bases). The V end lost 4 bases, the J end lost 7 bases, and 14 bases lay between the germline ends. This CDR3 spans 13 amino acids. The CDR3 loop is CASSSTTLGEQYF. As DNA, the CDR3 is TGTGCCAGCAGTTCGACTACCTTGGGGGAGCAGTACTTC.

The chain recombines TRBV6-5 with TRBJ1-2, with D perhaps TRBD1 (5 bases). In germline, CDR1 is MNHEY, CDR2 SVGAGI. V lost 0 bases and J lost 4, with 15 bases in between. This CDR3 is built from 16 residues. Here the CDR3 DNA reads TGTGCCAGCAGTTACTCGGGGGAGGGTTACCTCTATGGCTACACCTTC. Translation gives CASSYSGEGYLYGYTF.

The V gene is TRBV24-1, the J gene TRBJ2-1; D ambiguous. The ends were cut back, 0 bases at V and 4 bases at J, with 12 bases in the middle. CDR3 length equals 16 residues. Per the germline V gene, CDR1 is KGHDR and CDR2 is SFDVKD. CDR3 bases: TGTGCCACCAGTGATTTGCCCGGCGGTCGGTACAATGAGCAGTTCTTC. Translating gives CATSDLPGGRYNEQFF.

The V gene is TRBV9, the J gene TRBJ2-3; maybe TRBD2 (6 bases). The germline CDR1 and CDR2 sequences are SGDLS and YYNGEE. The V end was cut by 3 bases, the J end by 5 bases, with 13 bases between. The CDR3 is 14 residues long. CDR3 in DNA: TGTGCCAGCAGCGCCCCGCGGGGAGGAGATACGCAGTATTTT. Translating gives CASSAPRGGDTQYF.

The gene calls are TRBV6-2 or TRBV6-3 and TRBJ2-2; TRBD1 aligns across 8 bases. This CDR3 is 18 amino acids long. The V gene end was trimmed by 5 bases and the J gene end by 5 bases; junction bases not matched to a gene: 16. Germline V gene lookup returns CDR1 MNHEY and CDR2 SVGEGT. DNA for the CDR3: TGTGCCAGCAGTGTTGACAGGGGTTCACTATTTGGGACCGGGGAGCTGTTTTTT. This sequence encodes CASSVDRGSLFGTGELFF.

J is TRBJ2-5 and V is TRBV4-2; 8 bases map to TRBD2. CDR3 length: 16 amino acids. With 0 bases clipped from V and 4 bases from J, the junction kept 7 bases outside the gene matches. Germline V gene lookup returns CDR1 LGHNA and CDR2 YNFKEQ. The CDR3 bases are TGTGCCAGCAGCCAAGAAACGGGGGGGGCCGGAGAGACCCAGTACTTC. Protein product: CASSQETGGAGETQYF.

The genes are TRBV12-3 or TRBV12-4 and TRBJ1-3; TRBD1 agrees at 10 bases. The CDR3 length is 13 residues. V lost 3 bases to trimming and J lost 16 bases; unmatched junction nucleotides: 9. CDR3 in DNA: TGTGCCAGCAGTTTGTTTGGCGGGACAGGGGTTTATTTT. This codes for CASSLFGGTGVYF.